The 11 T cell receptor beta chains listed next were all sequenced from one sample in a study of blood T cell repertoires in COVID-19. Only in-frame clones appear in the TCRdb table, and some are missing; sequencing was by immunoSEQ multiplex PCR. The sample lists approximately 50,000 clones, 85% seen once, with 6.5% in the top ten. Sequencing was done on a sample of peripheral blood. The source of these receptors is a man between 60 and 70 years old with acute or convalescent COVID-19.

About this clone itself: Other nucleotide sequences from this sample produce the same CDR3. The chain recombines TRBV4-2 with TRBJ2-7; possibly TRBD2 for D (6 bases). The CDR3 is made up of 15 amino acids. The V end was cut by 0 bases, the J end by 1 base, with 10 bases between. Germline values: CDR1 LGHNA, CDR2 YNFKEQ. In DNA form, the CDR3 reads TGTGCCAGCAGCCAAGATCGGAGGGGTTCCTACGAGCAGTACTTC. Protein product: CASSQDRRGSYEQYF.

The chain employs TRBV6-6 and TRBJ2-5, with TRBD2 matching over 7 bases. The CDR3 consists of 13 residues. V shed 6 bases, J shed 1 base, and the junction held 2 bases outside the gene matches. CDR1 is MNHNY and CDR2 is SVGAGI in the germline V gene (reference sequence). The CDR3 DNA reads as TGTGCCAGCAGGGGGGGGTCCCAAGAGACCCAGTACTTC. It specifies CASRGGSQETQYF.

The chain is built from TRBV3-1 (or the pseudogene TRBV3-2) and TRBJ2-5; D is possibly TRBD2 (5 bases). CDR1 and CDR2 (germline): LGHDT, YNNKEL (reference sequence). CDR3 size: 14 residues. With 2 bases removed from V and 3 bases from J, the gap between germline ends came to 10 bases. CDR3 DNA: TGTGCCAGCAGCCAACTAGGGAGCGAAGAGACCCAGTACTTC. Protein sequence: CASSQLGSEETQYF.

This chain joins TRBV7-2 and TRBJ2-1, with 14 bases lining up with TRBD2. The CDR3 has 19 residues. Per germline, CDR1 SGHTA and CDR2 FQGNSA. V dropped 2 bases and J dropped 0; count of bases not matched to a gene: 6. CDR3 sequence (DNA): TGTGCCAGCAGCTTAAGGGGACTAGCGGGGGCGAGCTCCTACAATGAGCAGTTCTTC. This gives the protein CASSLRGLAGASSYNEQFF.

This chain links TRBV11-2 with TRBJ2-3; TRBD2 agrees at 7 bases. Germline V gives CDR1 SGHAT, CDR2 FQNNGV. This CDR3 is 13 amino acids long. The junction had 6 bases not matched to a gene; V was cut back by 0 bases and J by 12 bases. The DNA for the CDR3 is TGTGCCAGCAGCTTAGATGGGGCGGGAGCACAGTATTTT. This gives the protein CASSLDGAGAQYF.

The rearrangement joins TRBV12-3 or TRBV12-4 to TRBJ2-5, with D hard to call. Trimming took 6 bases from V and 3 from J, leaving 5 bases between them. The CDR3 spans 11 residues. The CDR3 loop reads CASSPKETQYF. The CDR3 nucleotides read TGTGCCAGCAGCCCTAAAGAGACCCAGTACTTC.

This clone ranks as medium-sized (0.01 to 0.1%). This chain uses TRBV28 with TRBJ2-3, with D maybe TRBD1 (8 bases). The CDR3 spans 17 residues. The ends were cut back, 7 bases at V and 4 bases at J, with 24 bases in the middle. Germline-derived CDR1 and CDR2 are MDHEN and SYDVKM. The CDR3 DNA sequence: TGTGCCAGCACCGTCCAGGGGGCGGGAGTACGTGCAGATACGCAGTATTTT. This translates into CASTVQGAGVRADTQYF.

The chain employs TRBV28 and TRBJ2-7, with D perhaps matching TRBD1 (5 bases). Between the trimmed V and J ends, which lost 6 bases and 6 bases, there was a span of 18 bases. Germline CDR1 and CDR2: MDHEN and SYDVKM. CDR3 length: 14 amino acids. The CDR3 is CASREGVRPSEQYF. In DNA, the CDR3 is TGTGCCAGCAGGGAAGGGGTCAGACCCTCCGAGCAGTACTTC.

The chain's CDR3 is CASSQAVAGVYEQYF. CDR3 DNA: TGCGCCAGCAGCCAGGCCGTAGCGGGAGTCTACGAGCAGTACTTC. The chain employs TRBV4-1 and TRBJ2-7, with 9 bases fitting TRBD2. V shed 3 bases, J shed 3 bases, and the junction held 6 bases outside the gene matches. From germline, CDR1 is MGHRA and CDR2 YSYEKL. The CDR3 loop spans 15 amino acids.

The chain combines TRBV27 with TRBJ1-1; D is unclear. Germline CDR1 MNHEY, CDR2 SMNVEV (reference sequence). The length of the CDR3 is 13 residues. Deletions cut 3 bases from V and 4 bases from J, with 9 bases between. The CDR3 here is CASSFRGSTEAFF. The CDR3 nucleotides read TGTGCCAGCAGTTTCCGGGGTAGCACTGAAGCTTTCTTT.

The chain uses TRBV30 and TRBJ1-5, with TRBD1 matching 7 bases. Losses at the gene ends were 1 base for V and 3 bases for J; bases not matched to a gene: 9. Germline values: CDR1 GTSNPN, CDR2 SVGIG (reference sequence). This CDR3 has 16 residues. The CDR3 bases are TGTGCCTGGAGTGCCCGGACAGGTTCGGTCAATCAGCCCCAGCATTTT. Translated: CAWSARTGSVNQPQHF.